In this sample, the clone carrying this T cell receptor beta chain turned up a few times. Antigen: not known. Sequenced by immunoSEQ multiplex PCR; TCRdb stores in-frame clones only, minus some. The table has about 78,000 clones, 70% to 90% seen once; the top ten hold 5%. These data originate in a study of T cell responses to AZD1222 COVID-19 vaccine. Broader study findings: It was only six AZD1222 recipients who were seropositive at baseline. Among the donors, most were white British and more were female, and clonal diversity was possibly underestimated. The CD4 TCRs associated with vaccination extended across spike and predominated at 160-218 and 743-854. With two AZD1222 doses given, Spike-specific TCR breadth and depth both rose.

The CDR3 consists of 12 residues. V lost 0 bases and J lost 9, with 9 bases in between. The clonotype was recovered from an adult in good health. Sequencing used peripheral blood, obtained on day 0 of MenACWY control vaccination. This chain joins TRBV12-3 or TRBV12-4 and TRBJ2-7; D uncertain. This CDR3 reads CASSLANLGQYF. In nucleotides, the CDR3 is TGTGCCAGCAGTTTAGCGAATCTCGGGCAGTACTTC.